The entry below gives a single TCR beta chain sequence along with its context. What it binds is unknown. Using immunoSEQ multiplex PCR, the repertoire was profiled, and TCRdb retains in-frame clones only, with some absent. The data contain 90,000 to 120,000 clones, roughly nine tenths of them singletons. CDR1 SGHNT and CDR2 YENEEA come from the germline V gene. The CDR3 covers 17 residues. Germline trimming cut 3 bases from V and 0 bases from J; bases unmatched to any gene: 3. The sample comes from a study of T cell responses to AZD1222 COVID-19 vaccine. General study findings and limits: Regions left unmutated in variants are reportedly the target of nearly half of spike-specific TCRs. Possibly, clonal diversity was underestimated; donors were largely white British and included more females. Recipients of AZD1222 seropositive at baseline numbered only 5 to 7. Regions 160-218 and 743-854 dominated among vaccine-associated CD4 TCRs spanning spike.

The TCR sequence derives from an adult who received the MenACWY meningococcal vaccine as a control. The sample here was peripheral blood, taken 28 days after the second dose of the MenACWY control vaccine. The rearrangement joins TRBV11-3 to TRBJ2-6; 9 positions match TRBD1. The CDR3 nucleotides read TGTGCCAGCAGCTTCGGACAGGGGAACTCTGGGGCCAACGTCCTGACTTTC. Translated: CASSFGQGNSGANVLTF. The variable domain in full, completed from reference TRBV11-3 and TRBJ2-6, reads EAGVVQSPRYKIIEKKQPVAFWCNPISGHNTLYWYLQNLGQGPELLIRYENEEAVDDSQLPKDRFSAERLKGVDSTLKIQPAELGDSAVYLCASSFGQGNSGANVLTFGAGSRLTVL.